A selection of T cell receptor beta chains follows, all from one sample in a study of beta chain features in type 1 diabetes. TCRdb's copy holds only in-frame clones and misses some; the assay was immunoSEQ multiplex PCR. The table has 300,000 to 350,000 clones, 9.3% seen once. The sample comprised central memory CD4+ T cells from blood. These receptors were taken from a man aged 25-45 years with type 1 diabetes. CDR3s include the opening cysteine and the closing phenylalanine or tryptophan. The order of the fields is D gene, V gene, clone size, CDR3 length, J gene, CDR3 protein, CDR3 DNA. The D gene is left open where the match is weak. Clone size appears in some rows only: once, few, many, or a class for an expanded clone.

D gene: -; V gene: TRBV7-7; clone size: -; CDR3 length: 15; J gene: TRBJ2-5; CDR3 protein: CASSPRTGGLETQYF; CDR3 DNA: TGTGCCAGCAGCCCCCGGACAGGAGGGTTAGAGACCCAGTACTTC
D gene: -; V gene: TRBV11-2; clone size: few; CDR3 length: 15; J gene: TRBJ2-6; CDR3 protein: CASSWVGSGANVLTF; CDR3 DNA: TGTGCCAGCAGCTGGGTGGGCTCTGGGGCCAACGTCCTGACTTTC
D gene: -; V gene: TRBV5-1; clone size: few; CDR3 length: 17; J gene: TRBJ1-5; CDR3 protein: CASSLDEVLRRNQPQHF; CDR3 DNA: TGCGCCAGCAGCTTGGACGAGGTCCTTCGGCGGAATCAGCCCCAGCATTTT
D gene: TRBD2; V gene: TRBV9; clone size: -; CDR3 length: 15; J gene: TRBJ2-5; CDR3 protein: CASSPSGLAEETQYF; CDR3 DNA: TGTGCCAGCAGCCCATCAGGACTAGCGGAAGAGACCCAGTACTTC
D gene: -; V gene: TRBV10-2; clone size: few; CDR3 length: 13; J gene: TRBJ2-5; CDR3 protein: CASSETRGETQYF; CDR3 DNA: TGCGCCAGCAGTGAGACTAGGGGAGAGACCCAGTACTTC
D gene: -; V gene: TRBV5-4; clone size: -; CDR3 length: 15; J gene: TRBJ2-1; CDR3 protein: CASTFGGGRKNEQFF; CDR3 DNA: TGTGCCAGCACCTTCGGAGGTGGACGGAAAAATGAGCAGTTCTTC
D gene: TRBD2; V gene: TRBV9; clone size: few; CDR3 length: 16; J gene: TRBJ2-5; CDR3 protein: CASSGGTSGEVETQYF; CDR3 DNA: TGTGCCAGCAGCGGCGGGACTAGCGGGGAGGTAGAGACCCAGTACTTC
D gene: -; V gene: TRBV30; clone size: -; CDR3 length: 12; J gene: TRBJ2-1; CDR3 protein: CAWSAMGPEQFF; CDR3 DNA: TGTGCCTGGAGCGCAATGGGTCCTGAGCAGTTCTTC
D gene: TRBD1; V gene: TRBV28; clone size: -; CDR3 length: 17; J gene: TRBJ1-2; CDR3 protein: CASSPTGQGAQGYGYTF; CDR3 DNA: TGTGCCAGCAGTCCGACGGGACAGGGGGCGCAGGGCTATGGCTACACCTTC
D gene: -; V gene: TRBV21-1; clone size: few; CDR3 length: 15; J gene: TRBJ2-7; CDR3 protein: CASSLEPHRPDEQYF; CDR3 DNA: TGTGCCAGCAGCCTTGAGCCCCACAGGCCTGACGAGCAGTACTTC
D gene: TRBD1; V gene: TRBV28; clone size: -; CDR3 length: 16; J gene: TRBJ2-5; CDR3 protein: CASSSDPRQGQETQYF; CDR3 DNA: TGTGCCAGCAGCTCTGATCCGAGACAGGGGCAAGAGACCCAGTACTTC
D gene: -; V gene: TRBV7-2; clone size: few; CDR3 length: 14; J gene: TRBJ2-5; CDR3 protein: CASSLGRAQETQYF; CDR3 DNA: TGTGCCAGCAGCTTAGGGCGGGCTCAAGAGACCCAGTACTTC
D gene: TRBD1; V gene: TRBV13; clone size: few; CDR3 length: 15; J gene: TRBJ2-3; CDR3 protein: CASSLDGTGTDTQYF; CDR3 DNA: TGTGCCAGCAGCTTAGATGGGACAGGGACAGATACGCAGTATTTT
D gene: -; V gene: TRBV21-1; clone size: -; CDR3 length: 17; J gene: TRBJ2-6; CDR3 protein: CASSNSPGHYGANVLTF; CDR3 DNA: TGTGCCAGCAGCAATTCTCCCGGACATTACGGGGCCAACGTCCTGACTTTC
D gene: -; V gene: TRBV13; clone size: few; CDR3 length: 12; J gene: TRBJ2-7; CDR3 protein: CASSVRYYEQYF; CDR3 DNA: TGTGCCAGCAGCGTCCGGTACTACGAGCAGTACTTC
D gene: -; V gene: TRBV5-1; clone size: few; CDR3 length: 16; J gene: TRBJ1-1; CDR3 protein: CASSLGNVRVNTEAFF; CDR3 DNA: TGCGCCAGCAGCTTGGGAAACGTCAGGGTGAACACTGAAGCTTTCTTT
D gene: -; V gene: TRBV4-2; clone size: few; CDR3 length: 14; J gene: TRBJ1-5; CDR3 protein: CASSQGANEEAQHF; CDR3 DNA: TGTGCCAGCAGCCAAGGGGCGAACGAGGAAGCCCAGCATTTT
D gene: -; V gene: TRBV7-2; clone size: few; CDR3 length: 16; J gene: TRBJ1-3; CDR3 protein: CASSGEQGGSRNTIYF; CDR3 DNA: TGTGCCAGCAGCGGAGAACAAGGAGGCTCGCGAAACACCATATATTTT
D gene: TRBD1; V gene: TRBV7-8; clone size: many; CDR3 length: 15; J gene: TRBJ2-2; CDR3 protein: CASSLGTGRAGELFF; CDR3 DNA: TGTGCCAGCAGCTTAGGGACAGGGCGTGCCGGGGAGCTGTTTTTT
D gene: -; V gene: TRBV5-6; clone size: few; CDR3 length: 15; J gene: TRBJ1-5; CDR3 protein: CASSRRGLSNQPQHF; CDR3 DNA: TGTGCCAGCAGCCGGAGGGGGTTGAGCAATCAGCCCCAGCATTTT
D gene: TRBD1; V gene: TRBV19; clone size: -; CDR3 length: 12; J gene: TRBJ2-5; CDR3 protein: CASSDGQGTQYF; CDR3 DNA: TGTGCCAGTAGTGACGGACAGGGGACCCAGTACTTC
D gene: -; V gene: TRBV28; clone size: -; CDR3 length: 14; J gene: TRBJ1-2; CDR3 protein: CASSGVDGGYGYTF; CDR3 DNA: TGTGCCAGCAGTGGAGTCGATGGTGGCTATGGCTACACCTTC
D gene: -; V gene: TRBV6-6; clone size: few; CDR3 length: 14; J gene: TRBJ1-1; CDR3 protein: CASSYSDSSTEAFF; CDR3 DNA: TGTGCCAGCAGTTACTCTGACAGCAGCACTGAAGCTTTCTTT
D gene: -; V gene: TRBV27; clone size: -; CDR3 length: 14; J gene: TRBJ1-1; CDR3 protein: CASSFWQGTSEAFF; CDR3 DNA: TGTGCCAGCAGTTTTTGGCAGGGAACTTCTGAAGCTTTCTTT
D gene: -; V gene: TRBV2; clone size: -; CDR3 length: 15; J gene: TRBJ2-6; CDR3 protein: CASSEGGDGANVLTF; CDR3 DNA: TGTGCCAGCAGTGAAGGGGGCGACGGGGCCAACGTCCTGACTTTC
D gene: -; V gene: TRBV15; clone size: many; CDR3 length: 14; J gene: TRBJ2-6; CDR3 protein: CATSLGSGANVLTF; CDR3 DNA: TGTGCCACCAGCCTAGGGTCTGGGGCCAACGTCCTGACTTTC
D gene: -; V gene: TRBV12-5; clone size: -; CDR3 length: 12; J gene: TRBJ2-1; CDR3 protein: CASYGGRNEQFF; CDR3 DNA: TGTGCTAGTTACGGGGGACGAAATGAGCAGTTCTTC
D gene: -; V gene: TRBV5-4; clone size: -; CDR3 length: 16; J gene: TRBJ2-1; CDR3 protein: CASSSAKTGADNEQFF; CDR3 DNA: TGTGCCAGCAGCTCTGCCAAGACAGGCGCGGACAATGAGCAGTTCTTC
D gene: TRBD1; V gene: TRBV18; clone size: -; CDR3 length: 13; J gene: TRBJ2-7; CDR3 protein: CASSTTGTYEQYF; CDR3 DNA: TGTGCCAGCTCAACGACAGGGACCTACGAGCAGTACTTC
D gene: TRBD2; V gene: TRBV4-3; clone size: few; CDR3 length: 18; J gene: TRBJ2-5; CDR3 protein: CASSQVASGGLSQETQYF; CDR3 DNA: TGCGCCAGCAGCCAAGTGGCTAGCGGGGGCCTGTCACAAGAGACCCAGTACTTC
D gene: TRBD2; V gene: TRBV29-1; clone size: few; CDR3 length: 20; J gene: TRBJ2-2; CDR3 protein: CSAIGTQTSGGAVGTGELFF; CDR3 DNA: TGCAGCGCGATCGGAACTCAGACTAGCGGGGGGGCCGTGGGCACCGGGGAGCTGTTTTTT
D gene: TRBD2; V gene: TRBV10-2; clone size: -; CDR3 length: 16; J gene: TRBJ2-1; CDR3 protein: CASREGRGDSYNEQFF; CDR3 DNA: TGCGCCAGCAGGGAGGGGCGGGGGGACTCCTACAATGAGCAGTTCTTC
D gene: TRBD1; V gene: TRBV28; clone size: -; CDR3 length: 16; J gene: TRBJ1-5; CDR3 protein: CASSLDRAESNQPQHF; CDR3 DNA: TGTGCCAGCAGTTTAGACAGGGCGGAAAGCAATCAGCCCCAGCATTTT
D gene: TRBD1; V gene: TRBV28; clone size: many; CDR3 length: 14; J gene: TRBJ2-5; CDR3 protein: CASSLDRAQETQYF; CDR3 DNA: TGTGCCAGCAGTTTAGACAGGGCCCAAGAGACCCAGTACTTC
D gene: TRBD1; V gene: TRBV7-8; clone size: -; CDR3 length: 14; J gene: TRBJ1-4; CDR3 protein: CASSRDRSNEKLFF; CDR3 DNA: TGTGCCAGCAGCCGGGACAGATCTAATGAAAAACTGTTTTTT
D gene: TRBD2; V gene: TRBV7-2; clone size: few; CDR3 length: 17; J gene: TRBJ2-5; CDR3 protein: CASSLGWVAGGRETQYF; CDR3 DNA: TGTGCCAGCAGCTTAGGATGGGTAGCGGGGGGCCGAGAGACCCAGTACTTC
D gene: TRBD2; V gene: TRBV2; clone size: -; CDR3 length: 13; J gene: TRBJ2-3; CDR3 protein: CASNPSGKDTQYF; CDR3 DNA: TGTGCCAGCAACCCTAGCGGGAAAGATACGCAGTATTTT